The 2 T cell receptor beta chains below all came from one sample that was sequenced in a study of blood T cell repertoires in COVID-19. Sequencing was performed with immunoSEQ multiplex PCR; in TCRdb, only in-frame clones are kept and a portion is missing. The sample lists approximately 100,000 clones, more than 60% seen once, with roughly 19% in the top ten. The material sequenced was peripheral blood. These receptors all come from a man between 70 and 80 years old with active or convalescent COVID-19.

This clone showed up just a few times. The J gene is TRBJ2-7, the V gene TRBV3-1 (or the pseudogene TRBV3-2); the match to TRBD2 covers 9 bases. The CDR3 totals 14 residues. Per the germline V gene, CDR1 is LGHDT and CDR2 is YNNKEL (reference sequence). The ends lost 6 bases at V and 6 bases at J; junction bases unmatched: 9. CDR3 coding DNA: TGTGCCAGCAGTCATAGCGGGAGAGGAACCGAGCAGTACTTC. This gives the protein CASSHSGRGTEQYF.

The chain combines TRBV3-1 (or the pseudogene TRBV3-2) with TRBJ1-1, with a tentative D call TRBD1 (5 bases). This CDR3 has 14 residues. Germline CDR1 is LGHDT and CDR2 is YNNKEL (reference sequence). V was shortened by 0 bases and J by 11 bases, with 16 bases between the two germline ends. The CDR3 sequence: CASSQDGGGGVAFF. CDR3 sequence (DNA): TGTGCCAGCAGCCAAGATGGCGGCGGAGGGGTGGCTTTCTTT.